Presented here are 16 T cell receptor beta chains from one specimen sequenced in a study of glioma-infiltrating T cells after dendritic cell vaccination. Here immunoSEQ multiplex PCR was the method, and the copy in TCRdb shows in-frame clones only, minus some. The sample yields over 90,000 clones, more than 80% seen once. The input for sequencing was blood, taken before dendritic cell vaccination. The source of these receptors is a human donor with glioblastoma.

The chain is built from TRBV9 and TRBJ2-1; weak D call: TRBD2 (7 bases). CDR1 is SGDLS, CDR2 YYNGEE, per germline. The V gene lost 2 bases and the J gene lost 5 bases, with 11 bases spanning the gap. The CDR3 has 14 residues. CDR3 nucleotide sequence: TGTGCCAGCAGCGTTGGGGGGGCAAACAATGAGCAGTTCTTC. As protein: CASSVGGANNEQFF.

The gene calls are TRBV6-5 and TRBJ2-1; 8 positions match TRBD1. Losses at the gene ends were 7 bases for V and 3 bases for J; bases not matched to a gene: 5. The V gene's germline CDR1 is MNHEY and CDR2 SVGAGI. The CDR3 loop spans 14 amino acids. CDR3: CASTPGQGYNEQFF. The CDR3 coding sequence is TGTGCCAGCACTCCCGGACAGGGCTACAATGAGCAGTTCTTC.

J is TRBJ2-3 and V is TRBV4-2, with 9 bases fitting TRBD2. The CDR3 runs 16 residues. Germline-derived CDR1 and CDR2 are LGHNA and YNFKEQ. J was trimmed by 6 bases and V by 0 bases; bases with no gene match: 7. The CDR3 loop reads CASSQDGSSGVDTQYF. In DNA, the CDR3 is TGTGCCAGCAGCCAAGATGGCTCTAGCGGGGTTGATACGCAGTATTTT.

This chain joins TRBV5-4 and TRBJ1-1, with TRBD1 matching 8 bases. Germline CDR1 and CDR2: SGHNT and YYREEE (reference sequence). The CDR3 runs to 15 residues. V gave up 4 bases and J gave up 4 bases; unmatched junction bases: 9. CDR3 residues: CASSVDRDLRTEAFF. CDR3 sequence (DNA): TGTGCCAGCAGCGTGGACAGGGACCTTCGCACTGAAGCTTTCTTT.

This chain's CDR3 is CASSYERGDGEQFF. For the CDR3, the DNA is TGTGCCAGCAGTTACGAGCGGGGGGACGGTGAGCAGTTCTTC. V is TRBV6-6 and J is TRBJ2-1; 9 bases match TRBD2. CDR1 is MNHNY, CDR2 SVGAGI, per germline (reference sequence). This CDR3 is 14 amino acids long. Germline trimming cut 2 bases from V and 9 bases from J; bases unmatched to any gene: 5.

This chain joins TRBV5-5 and TRBJ2-1, with TRBD2 matching over 12 bases. With 6 bases clipped from V and 9 bases from J, the junction kept 13 bases outside the gene matches. CDR1 SGHKS and CDR2 YYEKEE come from the germline V gene (reference sequence). The CDR3 consists of 16 residues. The CDR3, as DNA: TGTGCCAGCACCCACCTAGCGGGGGGGCCGTATATTGAGCAGTTCTTC. It is translated as CASTHLAGGPYIEQFF.

The gene calls are TRBV7-2 and TRBJ1-5; 7 bases are shared with TRBD1. J gave up 4 bases and V 5 bases, and 2 bases lay outside the gene matches. CDR3 size: 13 residues. Germline CDR1 and CDR2: SGHTA and FQGNSA. The CDR3 is CASSEQGNQPQHF. The CDR3 DNA sequence: TGTGCCAGCAGCGAACAGGGGAATCAGCCCCAGCATTTT.

The genes are TRBV7-9 and TRBJ2-1; possibly TRBD1 for D (6 bases). Trimming stripped 4 bases from V and 3 bases from J, with 25 bases between. Germline CDR1 and CDR2: SEHNR and FQNEAQ (reference sequence). This CDR3 is built from 19 residues. The CDR3 here is CASSSPSVARGKVYNEQFF. The CDR3 DNA follows: TGTGCCAGCAGCTCCCCGAGCGTCGCCAGGGGCAAGGTCTACAATGAGCAGTTCTTC. The full variable domain, completed using reference TRBV7-9 and TRBJ2-1, is DTGVSQNPRHKITKRGQNVTFRCDPISEHNRLYWYRQTLGQGPEFLTYFQNEAQLEKSRLLSDRFSAERPKGSFSTLEIQRTEQGDSAMYLCASSSPSVARGKVYNEQFFGPGTRLTVL.

This rearrangement joins TRBV28 to TRBJ1-1; TRBD1 aligns across 7 bases. Germline V gene sequence: CDR1 MDHEN, CDR2 SYDVKM. The CDR3 is 14 residues long. V was clipped by 5 bases and J by 0 bases; unmatched bases: 3. This CDR3 is CASSLRGLNTEAFF. CDR3 sequence (DNA): TGTGCCAGCAGTCTGAGGGGGCTGAACACTGAAGCTTTCTTT.

V and J are TRBV11-1 and TRBJ2-5, with a possible D match to TRBD1 (5 bases). CDR1 SGHAT and CDR2 FQDESV come from the germline V gene (reference sequence). The V and J ends lost 3 bases and 4 bases respectively, with 15 bases between them. The CDR3 extends over 15 amino acids. CDR3 nucleotide sequence: TGTGCCAGCAGCTTTAAGGGGTATAGGGGAGAGACCCAGTACTTC. It yields the protein CASSFKGYRGETQYF.

By share of the sample, this clone is medium-sized. The J gene is TRBJ2-7, the V gene TRBV13, with 8 bases aligning to TRBD2. In germline, CDR1 is PRHDT, CDR2 FYEKMQ (reference sequence). J was trimmed by 3 bases and V by 1 base; bases with no gene match: 5. This CDR3 has 15 amino acids. DNA of the CDR3: TGTGCCAGCAGCTTAGCGGGGGGGCCGGTCTACGAGCAGTACTTC. Its translation is CASSLAGGPVYEQYF.

V and J are TRBV5-8 and TRBJ1-1; no clear D. This CDR3 spans 16 amino acids. Germline loops: CDR1 SGHTS, CDR2 YDEGEE. With 0 bases removed from V and 3 bases from J, the gap between germline ends came to 15 bases. The CDR3 region is CASSLAVFRSDTEAFF. The CDR3 nucleotides are TGTGCCAGCAGCTTGGCCGTCTTTCGGAGCGACACTGAAGCTTTCTTT. The entire variable domain, with the rest obtained from reference TRBV5-8 and TRBJ1-1, is as follows: EAGVTQSPTHLIKTRGQQATLRCSPISGHTSVYWYQQALGLGLQFLLWYDEGEERNRGNFPPRFSGRQFPNYSSELNVNALELEDSALYLCASSLAVFRSDTEAFFGQGTRLTVV.

The CDR3 sequence: CASSPTRMNSYEQYF. In DNA, the CDR3 is TGTGCCAGCTCACCTACAAGAATGAATTCCTACGAGCAGTACTTC. The rearrangement joins TRBV18 to TRBJ2-7; D unclear. The V end was cut by 3 bases, the J end by 1 base, with 13 bases between. This CDR3 region has 15 residues. Looked up from germline, CDR1 is KGHSH and CDR2 is LQKENI.

The chain combines TRBV7-2 with TRBJ1-2; 8 bases map to TRBD1. With 1 base clipped from V and 4 bases from J, the junction kept 5 bases outside the gene matches. Germline V lookup: CDR1 SGHTA, CDR2 FQGNSA. The CDR3 contains 15 residues. The CDR3 spells CASSLVGQDSYGYTF. For the CDR3, the DNA is TGTGCCAGCAGCTTAGTGGGACAGGACAGCTATGGCTACACCTTC.

J is TRBJ2-7 and V is TRBV30; possibly TRBD1 for D (5 bases). Germline values: CDR1 GTSNPN, CDR2 SVGIG (reference sequence). Trimming stripped 1 base from V and 0 bases from J, with 13 bases between. This CDR3 has 15 residues. CDR3 sequence (DNA): TGTGCCTGGAGTGCAGGGTTTCAAAGCTCCTACGAGCAGTACTTC. The encoded protein is CAWSAGFQSSYEQYF.

This clone occurred a few times. The chain carries TRBV6-1 and TRBJ1-2; TRBD1 matches at 10 bases. Per germline, CDR1 MNHNS and CDR2 SASEGT. This CDR3 has 12 residues. After removal of 6 bases from V and 6 bases from J, the junction contained 1 base not matched to a gene. The CDR3 region has the DNA TGTGCCAGCAGGGGGACAGGGGATGGCTACACCTTC. Translation: CASRGTGDGYTF.